These T cell receptor beta chains were read from a single sample in a study of T cell responses to AZD1222 COVID-19 vaccine. Assay used: immunoSEQ multiplex PCR; TCRdb lists only in-frame clones, some missing. This sample has hundreds of thousands of clones, with approximately 94% found just once. The sample consisted of peripheral blood, taken on day 0 of MenACWY control vaccination. The receptors derive from an adult in good health. Each CDR3 is given with its conserved first and last residue. D genes are given only for firm matches. Rows give clone size only sometimes, using once, few, many, or a class for an expanded clone.

clone_size,v_call,d_call,j_call,cdr3_nt,cdr3_aa
NA,TRBV19,NA,TRBJ1-1,TGTGCCAGTAGTATGGAGGGGCTGAACACTGAAGCTTTCTTT,CASSMEGLNTEAFF
NA,TRBV3-1/TRBV3-2,NA,TRBJ1-4,TGTGCCAGCAGCCGAGGGGCTGGGGGTGAAAAACTGTTTTTT,CASSRGAGGEKLFF
NA,TRBV2,NA,TRBJ2-6,TGTGCCAGCAAGCCATCTGGGGCCAACGTCCTGACTTTC,CASKPSGANVLTF
NA,TRBV18,NA,TRBJ1-3,TGTGCCAGCTCACCACTGCAGGCGGTAGGAAACACCATATATTTT,CASSPLQAVGNTIYF
once,TRBV15,NA,TRBJ1-5,TGTGCCACCAGCAGAGATGCGGGGTCCCAGCATTTT,CATSRDAGSQHF
NA,TRBV2,NA,TRBJ1-5,TGTGCCAGCAGTGAACTAGGGGGCAATCAGCCCCAGCATTTT,CASSELGGNQPQHF
few,TRBV15,NA,TRBJ1-1,TGTGCCACCAGCAGACCTACAGGAGCCAACACTGAAGCTTTCTTT,CATSRPTGANTEAFF
once,TRBV28,NA,TRBJ1-5,TGTGCCAGCAATCTCCAGGAAAATCAGCCCCAGCATTTT,CASNLQENQPQHF
NA,TRBV11-2,NA,TRBJ1-4,TGTGCCAGCAGCTTAGTCGGGACGCGTGCTAATGAAAAACTGTTTTTT,CASSLVGTRANEKLFF
NA,TRBV5-5,TRBD1,TRBJ2-7,TGTGCCAGCAGCTTGGGACAGGGAGCCCTCATCTACGAGCAGTACTTC,CASSLGQGALIYEQYF
NA,TRBV2,NA,TRBJ1-2,TGTGCCAGCAGGAACTCCACTAACTATGGCTACACCTTC,CASRNSTNYGYTF
NA,TRBV7-2,NA,TRBJ1-3,TGTGCCAGCAGCACTTCCTCAGGGGTCTTTGGAAACACCATATATTTT,CASSTSSGVFGNTIYF
NA,TRBV20-1,NA,TRBJ1-2,TGCAGTGCTAGTTTTAGCGGGGTGGGCGGCTACACCTTC,CSASFSGVGGYTF
NA,TRBV15,NA,TRBJ1-2,TGTGCCACCAGCAGCCGAGACAGGAAGATCTATGGCTACACCTTC,CATSSRDRKIYGYTF
NA,TRBV6-2/TRBV6-3,NA,TRBJ2-2,TGTGCCAGCAGTTACGGTCCCGGGACGGGGATCGGGAACACCGGGGAGCTGTTTTTT,CASSYGPGTGIGNTGELFF
NA,TRBV14,NA,TRBJ1-1,TGTGCCAGCAGCCAAGAAACTGGTGAAGCTTTCTTT,CASSQETGEAFF
NA,TRBV27,NA,TRBJ1-2,TGTGCCAGCAGGGGGTTGGCCAGGGGTTATGGCTACACCTTC,CASRGLARGYGYTF
NA,TRBV4-1,NA,TRBJ2-3,TGCGCCAGCAGCCGTCTTTGGGCGGTGGGCACAGATACGCAGTATTTT,CASSRLWAVGTDTQYF
NA,TRBV6-1,NA,TRBJ1-5,TGTGCCAGCAGTGACCGGTGGAAAGGGGGGTACCAGGCCCAGCCCCAGCATTTT,CASSDRWKGGYQAQPQHF
NA,TRBV9,NA,TRBJ2-2,TGTGCCAGCAGCCCGGGTCGAGGGGTCGGGGAGCTGTTTTTT,CASSPGRGVGELFF
NA,TRBV30,NA,TRBJ1-5,TGTGCCTGGAGTGTCCGGAAGAATCAGCCCCAGCATTTT,CAWSVRKNQPQHF
NA,TRBV5-4,NA,TRBJ1-1,TGTGCCAGCAGCTTGGATTCCATGGGTAAAGCTTTCTTT,CASSLDSMGKAFF
NA,TRBV4-3,TRBD2,TRBJ2-3,TGCGCCAGCAGCCAAGCAGCGAGCGGGGGGGGAGCAACAGATACGCAGTATTTT,CASSQAASGGGATDTQYF
NA,TRBV18,NA,TRBJ2-3,TGTGCCAGCTCACCCCGACAGGCTAGCACTAGCACAGATACGCAGTATTTT,CASSPRQASTSTDTQYF
NA,TRBV12-5,NA,TRBJ1-5,TGTGCTAGTGGTTTTAGCCCAGGGCAGGGTAATCCCCCCTATAGCAATCAGCCCCAGCATTTT,CASGFSPGQGNPPYSNQPQHF
NA,TRBV5-4,NA,TRBJ1-2,TGTGCCAGCAGCTCCTTCACTAACAGGGTTGCTGGCTACACCTTC,CASSSFTNRVAGYTF